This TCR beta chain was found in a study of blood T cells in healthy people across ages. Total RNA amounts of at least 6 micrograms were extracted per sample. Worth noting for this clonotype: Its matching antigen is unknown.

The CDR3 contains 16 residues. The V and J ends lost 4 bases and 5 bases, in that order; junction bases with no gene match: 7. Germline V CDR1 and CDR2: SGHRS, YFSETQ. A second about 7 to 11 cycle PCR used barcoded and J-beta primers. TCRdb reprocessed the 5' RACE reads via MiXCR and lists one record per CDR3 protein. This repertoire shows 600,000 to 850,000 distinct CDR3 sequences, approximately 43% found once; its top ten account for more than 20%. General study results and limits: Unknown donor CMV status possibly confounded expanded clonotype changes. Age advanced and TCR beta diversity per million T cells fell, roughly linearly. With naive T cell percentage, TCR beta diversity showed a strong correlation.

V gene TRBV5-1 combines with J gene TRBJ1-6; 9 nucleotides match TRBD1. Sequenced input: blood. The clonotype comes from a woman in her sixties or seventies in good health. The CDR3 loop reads CASSPWTGEDNSPLHF. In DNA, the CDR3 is TGCGCCAGCAGCCCATGGACAGGGGAGGATAATTCACCCCTCCACTTT. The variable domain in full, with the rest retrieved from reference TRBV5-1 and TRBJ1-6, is KAGVTQTPRYLIKTRGQQVTLSCSPISGHRSVSWYQQTPGQGLQFLFEYFSETQRNKGNFPGRFSGRQFSNSRSEMNVSTLELGDSALYLCASSPWTGEDNSPLHFGNGTRLTVT.